These T cell receptor beta chains were read from a single sample in a study of shared clonotypes between healthy human individuals. The table came from immunoSEQ multiplex PCR; TCRdb's copy has only in-frame clones and leaves some out. The sample includes approximately 740,000 clones, over 90% of them seen just once. The sequenced material came from naive CD8+ T cells sorted from blood. These receptors were obtained from a man younger than 45 in good health. The CDR3 runs from the conserved cysteine through the conserved F or W. The order of the fields is V gene, J gene, D gene, clone size, CDR3 protein, CDR3 DNA. The D gene is left open where the match is weak. Where a row states a size, it is once, few, many or the class of an expanded clone; other rows omit it.

TRBV2,TRBJ2-1,NA,NA,CASSEGYSNEQFF,TGTGCCAGCAGTGAAGGCTACTCCAATGAGCAGTTCTTC
TRBV6-5,TRBJ2-5,NA,NA,CASSSGGRPDETQYF,TGTGCCAGCAGTTCTGGTGGCCGACCCGATGAGACCCAGTACTTC
TRBV7-8,TRBJ2-2,NA,NA,CASSSGPNTGELFF,TGTGCCAGCAGCTCGGGACCAAACACCGGGGAGCTGTTTTTT
TRBV2,TRBJ1-5,NA,NA,CASSAFEYSNQPQHF,TGTGCCAGCAGTGCCTTCGAATATAGCAATCAGCCCCAGCATTTT
TRBV6-1,TRBJ2-4,NA,NA,CASTLGRGAKNIQYF,TGTGCCAGCACCCTCGGTCGTGGGGCCAAAAACATTCAGTACTTC
TRBV19,TRBJ2-6,NA,NA,CASSISPSGANVLTF,TGTGCCAGTAGTATCTCGCCTTCTGGGGCCAACGTCCTGACTTTC
TRBV9,TRBJ2-5,TRBD2,NA,CASSVGGREETQYF,TGTGCCAGCAGCGTTGGGGGGAGGGAAGAGACCCAGTACTTC
TRBV19,TRBJ2-3,NA,NA,CASSLSSTDTQYF,TGTGCCAGTAGTCTATCAAGCACAGATACGCAGTATTTT
TRBV9,TRBJ2-3,NA,NA,CASSVAGSTDTQYF,TGTGCCAGCAGCGTAGCGGGGAGCACGGATACGCAGTATTTT
TRBV28,TRBJ1-4,TRBD1,NA,CASSPLTGGEKLFF,TGTGCCAGCAGTCCCCTTACAGGGGGAGAAAAACTGTTTTTT
TRBV12-1,TRBJ2-3,NA,NA,CASSSSLREAEDTQYF,TGTGCCAGCAGCTCCTCTTTGCGGGAGGCAGAAGATACGCAGTATTTT
TRBV5-5,TRBJ2-7,NA,NA,CASSFRLGYEQYF,TGTGCCAGCAGCTTTAGGTTGGGTTACGAGCAGTACTTC
TRBV29-1,TRBJ2-7,TRBD2,NA,CSVELAGVIYEQYF,TGCAGCGTTGAACTAGCGGGAGTTATCTACGAGCAGTACTTC
TRBV7-2,TRBJ2-7,NA,NA,CASSGRLYEQYF,TGTGCCAGCAGCGGGAGGCTATACGAGCAGTACTTC
TRBV11-2,TRBJ1-3,TRBD1,NA,CASSPTGSGNTIYF,TGTGCCAGCAGCCCGACAGGGTCTGGAAACACCATATATTTT
TRBV19,TRBJ2-7,NA,NA,CASSIRDLYYEQYF,TGTGCCAGTAGTATACGGGACTTGTACTACGAGCAGTACTTC
TRBV29-1,TRBJ2-7,TRBD1,NA,CSVAGDRATYEQYF,TGCAGCGTAGCTGGGGACAGGGCGACGTACGAGCAGTACTTC
TRBV11-2,TRBJ2-7,NA,NA,CASSSLRREQYF,TGTGCCAGCAGCTCCCTTCGCCGGGAGCAGTACTTC
TRBV29-1,TRBJ2-2,NA,NA,CSVEDLGGMGELFF,TGCAGCGTTGAAGACCTGGGCGGGATGGGGGAGCTGTTTTTT
TRBV27,TRBJ2-1,NA,once,CASSPALDTYNEQFF,TGTGCCAGCAGCCCCGCCCTCGACACCTACAATGAGCAGTTCTTC
TRBV12-2,TRBJ1-2,NA,NA,CASRLRTGTEGYTF,TGTGCAAGTCGCCTTCGGACAGGGACGGAGGGCTACACCTTC
TRBV23-1,TRBJ2-7,NA,NA,CASALSYEQYF,TGCGCCAGCGCTCTTTCCTACGAGCAGTACTTC
TRBV7-3,TRBJ2-5,NA,NA,CASSLYQGSETQYF,TGTGCCAGCAGCTTATACCAGGGGTCGGAGACCCAGTACTTC